This T cell receptor (beta chain) derives from a study of cytomegalovirus exposure and HLA in healthy donors. About the research overall: Genetic ancestry analysis placed about 80% of the approximately 400 donors that were genotyped in the Caucasian-associated cluster.

Notes on this clone: Its target is not known.

The CDR3 totals 16 residues. Germline V gene data show CDR1 as LNHNV and CDR2 as YYDKDF (reference sequence). V trimming: 3 bases; J trimming: 5 bases; junction bases outside the gene matches: 11. The study ran its PCR with 60 Vbeta and 13 Jbeta primers. Generated by immunoSEQ multiplex PCR, the TCRdb table keeps only in-frame clones and is missing some. The sample contains about 170,000 clones, roughly two thirds of which appear only once. Overall study findings and caveats: Earlier analysis looked at TCR beta V segments, and most were productive about 87% or about 30% of the time.

The TCR was taken from a woman younger than 30 in good health and CMV-seropositive. The sequencing input was PBMCs. J is TRBJ2-7 and V is TRBV15, with 9 bases identical to TRBD1. The DNA of the CDR3 is TGTGCCACCAGCAGCAACCCGGGGACAGGGTTACACGAGCAGTACTTC. The encoded protein is CATSSNPGTGLHEQYF.